This T cell receptor beta chain originates from a study of regulatory T cells in long-lasting Graves disease. This clonotype was found many times. The V end was cut by 7 bases, the J end by 4 bases, with 13 bases between. The CDR3 is 12 amino acids. The germline CDR1 and CDR2 sequences are DFQATT and SNEGSKA (reference sequence). Time point given: newly diagnosed GD, antithyroid drugs for less than 3 months. The authors made the TCR library using RNA they extracted from PBMCs. Building the TCR beta libraries relied on iRepertoire HTBI primers, and CDR3 regions underwent Arm-PCR. TCRdb reanalysed the multiplex PCR reads using MiXCR and keeps one entry per CDR3 protein. This table has about 540,000 distinct CDR3 sequences, approximately 13% appearing once. These data were likewise used in another study, on T cells in Graves' hyperthyroidism and ophthalmopathy.

The rearrangement uses TRBV20-1 and TRBJ2-5, with D possibly matching TRBD2 (6 bases). This specimen was peripheral blood mononuclear cells (PBMCs), taken at new diagnosis, from a patient treated with antithyroid drugs. This receptor was taken from a man in his thirties or forties with Graves disease. CDR3 residues: CSVGRGRETQYF. The CDR3 nucleotides are TGCAGTGTCGGGAGAGGGAGAGAGACCCAGTACTTC.